The rows below give T cell receptor beta chains drawn from one sample of a study of blood T cell repertoires in COVID-19. The protocol was immunoSEQ multiplex PCR, while the TCRdb copy is restricted to in-frame clones and leaves out a portion. The table shows about 260,000 clones, with just under 85% occurring only once. Material: peripheral blood. These receptors originate from a woman of 80 years or more with acute or convalescent COVID-19. CDR3s include the opening cysteine and the closing phenylalanine or tryptophan. Each record gives: CDR3 DNA, CDR3 protein, V gene, clone size, J gene, D gene. D genes are given only for firm matches. Some rows mark clone size as missing; the rest say once, few, many or name a class of expanded clone.

TGTGCCAGCAGCTTAGATAGTCGGGGGGCGCAGAACACTGAAGCTTTCTTT	CASSLDSRGAQNTEAFF	TRBV11-2	once	TRBJ1-1	NA
TGTGCCAGCTCACCACAGGCCGGGGGACGGAACACTGAAGCTTTCTTT	CASSPQAGGRNTEAFF	TRBV18	NA	TRBJ1-1	NA
TGTGCCAGCAGTTTGCGAGCGCAAGAGACCCAGTACTTC	CASSLRAQETQYF	TRBV12-3/TRBV12-4	NA	TRBJ2-5	NA
TGTGCCAGCAGCTTGGCCGGCCGGGAGGCGGATCAGCCCCAGCATTTT	CASSLAGREADQPQHF	TRBV5-6	NA	TRBJ1-5	NA
TGTGCCAGTAGTATAGATCGATTCGGGGAGCATAGCAATCAGCCCCAGCATTTT	CASSIDRFGEHSNQPQHF	TRBV19	NA	TRBJ1-5	NA
TGTGCCAGCAGTTTCCCTTCGGGGGGGGGTACCTACGAGCAGTACTTC	CASSFPSGGGTYEQYF	TRBV28	NA	TRBJ2-7	TRBD2
TGCGCCAGCAGCCAATTAAGCGGGAGAACGGGACAGGGGATTCGAAATGGCTACACCTTC	CASSQLSGRTGQGIRNGYTF	TRBV4-3	NA	TRBJ1-2	TRBD1
TGTGCCAGCAGACTCGACGGGATAGGGTCCGGGGAGCTGTTTTTT	CASRLDGIGSGELFF	TRBV6-5	few	TRBJ2-2	NA
TGTGCCAGCAGTTATAAGTTAACTTCACCCACTGAGCAGTTCTTC	CASSYKLTSPTEQFF	TRBV6-5	NA	TRBJ2-1	NA
TGTGCCAGCAGTGCGTGGGGCGTCGGACTAGCTGAAGAGACCCAGTACTTC	CASSAWGVGLAEETQYF	TRBV2	NA	TRBJ2-5	TRBD2
TGTGCCAGCAGCAAAGGCGGCCCGAACACTGAAGCTTTCTTT	CASSKGGPNTEAFF	TRBV2	NA	TRBJ1-1	NA
TGCGCCAGCAGTGTATGGGACGGGGGCCAAGAGACCCAGTACTTC	CASSVWDGGQETQYF	TRBV10-1	NA	TRBJ2-5	NA
TGCGCCAGCAGCCAAGATTTCCAAATGGGCAGCAATCAGCCCCAGCATTTT	CASSQDFQMGSNQPQHF	TRBV4-1	NA	TRBJ1-5	NA
TGTGCCAGCAGCTTACGACAGAGCACAGATACGCAGTATTTT	CASSLRQSTDTQYF	TRBV6-5	NA	TRBJ2-3	NA
TGCGCCAGCAGCTTGTTTCAGGGGGGACCTTCCTACGAGCAGTACTTC	CASSLFQGGPSYEQYF	TRBV5-1	NA	TRBJ2-7	NA
TGTGCCAGCAGTTTTAGCGAAGGCACCATATATTTT	CASSFSEGTIYF	TRBV7-9	NA	TRBJ1-3	NA
TGTGCCAGCAGCCAAGACCGACTCTCCTCTGGAAACACCATATATTTT	CASSQDRLSSGNTIYF	TRBV14	NA	TRBJ1-3	NA
TGTGCCAGCAGCGTAGAGGTGGGGGCATACAATGAGCAGTTCTTC	CASSVEVGAYNEQFF	TRBV9	NA	TRBJ2-1	NA
TGTGCCAGCAGCCAGGCTACCGGGACAGGGGTTAACTATGGCTACACCTTC	CASSQATGTGVNYGYTF	TRBV4-2	once	TRBJ1-2	TRBD1
TGTGCCAGCTCACCACCTTGGGGGGACGAGCAGTACTTC	CASSPPWGDEQYF	TRBV18	NA	TRBJ2-7	NA
TGTGCCAGCTCACAGGGGGTACTTATGGACAATGAGCAGTTCTTC	CASSQGVLMDNEQFF	TRBV18	NA	TRBJ2-1	NA
TGCGCCAGCAGCTTGGGGGGCAGCTCCTACGAGCAGTACTTC	CASSLGGSSYEQYF	TRBV5-1	NA	TRBJ2-7	NA
TGTGCCAGCAGTTCGGGACTAGCGAGAGATACGCAGTATTTT	CASSSGLARDTQYF	TRBV25-1	NA	TRBJ2-3	TRBD2
TGTGCCAGCTCACCTAAGGAGGACAGGGTGACAGATACGCAGTATTTT	CASSPKEDRVTDTQYF	TRBV18	NA	TRBJ2-3	TRBD1
TGCGCCAGCAGCCTACAGGGCAATCAGCCCCAGCATTTT	CASSLQGNQPQHF	TRBV5-1	NA	TRBJ1-5	NA
TGTGCCAGCAGTGATACGAGACTAGCGGGGGCCACAGATACGCAGTATTTT	CASSDTRLAGATDTQYF	TRBV6-1	NA	TRBJ2-3	TRBD2
TGTGCCAGCTCACCAAATGGCAACACTGAAGCTTTCTTT	CASSPNGNTEAFF	TRBV18	NA	TRBJ1-1	NA
TGTGCCAGCAGCTTAGCGCAGAGGAACATTCAGTACTTC	CASSLAQRNIQYF	TRBV7-9	NA	TRBJ2-4	NA
TGTGCCAGCAGCGCACGGGGGGAAGAGACCCAGTACTTC	CASSARGEETQYF	TRBV6-2/TRBV6-3	NA	TRBJ2-5	TRBD2
TGTGCCAGCAGCTTGGGGACAGGGGGCGTACAGCCCCAGCATTTT	CASSLGTGGVQPQHF	TRBV7-9	many	TRBJ1-5	TRBD1
TGTGCTTCAGCGGGAAGCACAGATACGCAGTATTTT	CASAGSTDTQYF	TRBV27	once	TRBJ2-3	TRBD2
TGCAGCGTGCCACCATCACAGGGGGGAGGCGGCTACACCTTC	CSVPPSQGGGGYTF	TRBV29-1	NA	TRBJ1-2	TRBD1
TGTGCCAGCAGTTACCAACAGGGTGGGAATGGCTACACCTTC	CASSYQQGGNGYTF	TRBV6-2/TRBV6-3	NA	TRBJ1-2	NA
TGCGCCAGCAGCATGACAGTGAACACTGAAGCTTTCTTT	CASSMTVNTEAFF	TRBV5-1	NA	TRBJ1-1	NA
TGTGCCAGGAAAACAGGGGGGAGTGATGGCTACACCTTC	CARKTGGSDGYTF	TRBV6-5	NA	TRBJ1-2	TRBD1
TGTGCCAGCAGCTTATTGGCAGGGCCGAACACCGGGGAGCTGTTTTTT	CASSLLAGPNTGELFF	TRBV11-2	few	TRBJ2-2	NA
TGTGCCTGGAGTCTCCCGGGACTAGCGACTTACAATGAGCAGTTCTTC	CAWSLPGLATYNEQFF	TRBV30	NA	TRBJ2-1	TRBD2
TGTGCCAGCAGCTTGGGGGGAAACTCCTACGAGCAGTACTTC	CASSLGGNSYEQYF	TRBV7-2	NA	TRBJ2-7	NA
TGTGCCAGCAGCAAACTGGGGCAGATCCAAGAGACCCAGTACTTC	CASSKLGQIQETQYF	TRBV21-1	NA	TRBJ2-5	NA
TGTGCCAGTACCCCACAAGTGGGGGGATACTCTGGAAACACCATATATTTT	CASTPQVGGYSGNTIYF	TRBV19	NA	TRBJ1-3	NA
TGTGCCAGCAGCTTGGGATGGCATGAGCAGTTCTTC	CASSLGWHEQFF	TRBV5-6	NA	TRBJ2-1	NA
TGCGCCAGCAGCCAAGATCGTAGTAGCTCTGGGGCCAACGTCCTGACTTTC	CASSQDRSSSGANVLTF	TRBV4-3	NA	TRBJ2-6	NA
TGTGCCAGCAGCTTGGGGGACAGGGTCAATCAGCCCCAGCATTTT	CASSLGDRVNQPQHF	TRBV5-8	once	TRBJ1-5	TRBD1
TGCGCCAGCAGCTTGGTGCCAAGTACGGGCGGGAACGGCTACGAGCAGTACTTC	CASSLVPSTGGNGYEQYF	TRBV5-1	once	TRBJ2-7	NA
TGTGCCAGCAGCCGCCGACAGGCAGCAGATACGCAGTATTTT	CASSRRQAADTQYF	TRBV7-9	NA	TRBJ2-3	NA
TGCAGCACTAGCCTCCCTGGTGCGGGTCGCTTGGAAGCTTTCTTT	CSTSLPGAGRLEAFF	TRBV29-1	NA	TRBJ1-1	NA
TGTGCCAGTAGCTACCAGGGGAACTATGGCTACACCTTC	CASSYQGNYGYTF	TRBV19	NA	TRBJ1-2	NA
TGTGCCAGCAGCGGAGACAGGGGGCGGATTCAAGAGACCCAGTACTTC	CASSGDRGRIQETQYF	TRBV7-9	few	TRBJ2-5	TRBD1
TGTGCCAGCAGTTTGCTCGGCGGTACCAAAAACATTCAGTACTTC	CASSLLGGTKNIQYF	TRBV27	NA	TRBJ2-4	NA
TGTGCCAGCAGTTCCAGGGGGCGAGGTTGGACCGGGGAGCTGTTTTTT	CASSSRGRGWTGELFF	TRBV7-9	NA	TRBJ2-2	TRBD1
TGTGCCAGCTCCTACACGGGACAGTTGAACGGAAACACCATATATTTT	CASSYTGQLNGNTIYF	TRBV18	NA	TRBJ1-3	TRBD1
TGTGCCAGCAGTTTTCGGAGGGAACCGTACAATGAGCAGTTCTTC	CASSFRREPYNEQFF	TRBV28	NA	TRBJ2-1	NA